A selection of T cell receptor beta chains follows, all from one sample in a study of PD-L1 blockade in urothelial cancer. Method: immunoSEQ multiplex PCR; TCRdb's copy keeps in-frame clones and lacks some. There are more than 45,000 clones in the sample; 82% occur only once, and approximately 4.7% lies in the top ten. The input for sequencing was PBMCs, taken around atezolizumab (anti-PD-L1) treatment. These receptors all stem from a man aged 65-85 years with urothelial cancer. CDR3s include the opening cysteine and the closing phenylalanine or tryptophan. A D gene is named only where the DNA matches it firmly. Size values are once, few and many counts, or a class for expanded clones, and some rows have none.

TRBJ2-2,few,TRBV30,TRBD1,CAWISPGTADTGELFF,TGTGCCTGGATCTCGCCGGGGACAGCCGACACCGGGGAGCTGTTTTTT
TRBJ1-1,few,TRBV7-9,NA,CASSLRGISPEAFF,TGTGCCAGCAGCTTAAGGGGGATCAGCCCTGAAGCTTTCTTT
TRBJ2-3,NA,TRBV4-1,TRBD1,CASSQYTQGADTQYF,TGCGCCAGCAGCCAATATACACAGGGGGCTGATACGCAGTATTTT
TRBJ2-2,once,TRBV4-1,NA,CASSRKNDWKNTGELFF,TGCGCCAGCAGCCGTAAGAATGACTGGAAGAACACCGGGGAGCTGTTTTTT
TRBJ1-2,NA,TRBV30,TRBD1,CAWSVGQGFGGYTF,TGTGCCTGGAGTGTAGGACAGGGGTTCGGTGGCTACACCTTC
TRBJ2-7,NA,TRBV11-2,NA,CASSLGWRRYEQYF,TGTGCCAGCAGCTTGGGTTGGAGGAGGTACGAGCAGTACTTC
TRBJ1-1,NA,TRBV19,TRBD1,CASIRTGRSEAFF,TGTGCCAGTATACGGACAGGGCGTTCTGAAGCTTTCTTT
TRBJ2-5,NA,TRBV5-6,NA,CASSLSGEETQYF,TGTGCCAGCAGCTTGTCAGGGGAAGAGACCCAGTACTTC
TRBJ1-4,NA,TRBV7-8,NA,CASSQTGGGHEKLFF,TGTGCCAGCAGTCAAACTGGCGGGGGGCACGAAAAACTGTTTTTT
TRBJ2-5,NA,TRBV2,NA,CASNLETQYF,TGTGCCAGCAACTTGGAGACCCAGTACTTC
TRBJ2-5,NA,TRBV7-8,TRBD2,CASSWASGSGTQYF,TGTGCCAGCAGCTGGGCTAGCGGGAGCGGGACCCAGTACTTC
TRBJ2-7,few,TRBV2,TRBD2,CASSVGLAGGYEQYF,TGTGCCAGCAGTGTGGGCCTAGCGGGAGGCTACGAGCAGTACTTC
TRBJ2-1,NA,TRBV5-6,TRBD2,CASSLGVAGDNEQFF,TGTGCCAGCAGCTTGGGAGTAGCGGGAGATAATGAGCAGTTCTTC
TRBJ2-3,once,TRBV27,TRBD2,CASSYLPVAGGIDTQYF,TGTGCCAGCAGTTACCTTCCGGTAGCGGGAGGGATAGATACGCAGTATTTT
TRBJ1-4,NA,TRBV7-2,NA,CASSLVAGPEKLFF,TGTGCCAGCAGCTTAGTGGCAGGCCCTGAAAAACTGTTTTTT
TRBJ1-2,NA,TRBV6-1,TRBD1,CASSGDRERDYGYTF,TGTGCCAGCAGTGGGGACAGGGAGAGAGACTATGGCTACACCTTC
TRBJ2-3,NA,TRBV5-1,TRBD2,CASSSLAGGPTDTQYF,TGCGCCAGCAGCTCCTTAGCGGGAGGGCCCACAGATACGCAGTATTTT
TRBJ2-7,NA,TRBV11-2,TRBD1,CASSLGGTGGGEQYF,TGTGCCAGCAGCTTAGGGGGGACAGGGGGCGGCGAGCAGTACTTC
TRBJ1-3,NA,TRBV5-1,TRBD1,CASSLGRGTTGNTIYF,TGCGCCAGCAGTTTGGGCAGGGGGACAACTGGAAACACCATATATTTT
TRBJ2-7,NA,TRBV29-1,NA,CSVEEGRYEQYF,TGCAGCGTTGAAGAGGGCCGCTACGAGCAGTACTTC
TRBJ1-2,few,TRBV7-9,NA,CASSPLGGSGGYTF,TGTGCCAGCAGCCCCCTGGGGGGTTCGGGTGGCTACACCTTC
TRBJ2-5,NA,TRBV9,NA,CASSVGTAPETQYF,TGTGCCAGCAGCGTAGGGACAGCCCCAGAGACCCAGTACTTC
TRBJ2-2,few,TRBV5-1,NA,CASSFGTTGELFF,TGCGCCAGCAGCTTTGGCACCACCGGGGAGCTGTTTTTT
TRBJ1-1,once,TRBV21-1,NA,CASSKAVQGAMAEAFF,TGTGCCAGCAGCAAAGCAGTACAGGGGGCCATGGCTGAAGCTTTCTTT
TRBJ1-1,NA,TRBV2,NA,CASSESRTGNEAFF,TGTGCCAGCAGTGAAAGTCGGACGGGGAATGAAGCTTTCTTT
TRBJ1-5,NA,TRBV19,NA,CASSTLPSKPQHF,TGTGCCAGTAGTACGCTCCCCAGTAAGCCCCAGCATTTT
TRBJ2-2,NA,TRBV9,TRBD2,CASSVGLAGGAGELFF,TGTGCCAGCAGCGTAGGGCTAGCGGGAGGGGCCGGGGAGCTGTTTTTT
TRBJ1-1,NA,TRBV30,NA,CAWSVSRGTEAFF,TGTGCCTGGAGTGTGAGCAGGGGTACTGAAGCTTTCTTT
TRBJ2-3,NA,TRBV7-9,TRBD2,CASSPSGGVTDTQYF,TGTGCCAGCAGCCCAAGCGGGGGGGTCACAGATACGCAGTATTTT
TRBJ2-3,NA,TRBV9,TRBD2,CASSDRLAGVRDTQYF,TGTGCCAGCAGCGACCGGCTAGCGGGAGTTAGAGATACGCAGTATTTT
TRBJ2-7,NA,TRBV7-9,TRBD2,CASSPGMLAGDHEQYF,TGTGCCAGCAGCCCCGGTATGCTAGCGGGAGACCACGAGCAGTACTTC
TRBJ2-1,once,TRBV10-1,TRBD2,CASSERVAGVNEQFF,TGCGCCAGCAGTGAGAGGGTAGCGGGAGTTAATGAGCAGTTCTTC
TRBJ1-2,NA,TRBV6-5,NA,CASSYFQNYGYTF,TGTGCCAGCAGTTACTTCCAGAACTATGGCTACACCTTC
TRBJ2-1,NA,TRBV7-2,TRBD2,CASSLSGRASYNEQFF,TGTGCCAGCAGCTTGAGCGGGAGGGCTTCCTACAATGAGCAGTTCTTC
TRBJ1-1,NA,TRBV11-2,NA,CASSLVGGLGAEAFF,TGTGCCAGCAGCTTAGTCGGGGGACTTGGGGCTGAAGCTTTCTTT
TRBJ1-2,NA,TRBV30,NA,CAWSMGAGGYTF,TGTGCCTGGAGTATGGGGGCTGGTGGCTACACCTTC
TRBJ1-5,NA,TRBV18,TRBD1,CASSEDRVDQPQHF,TGTGCCAGCTCCGAGGACAGGGTTGATCAGCCCCAGCATTTT
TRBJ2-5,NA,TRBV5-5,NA,CASSPGFGGKETQYF,TGTGCCAGCAGCCCGGGTTTTGGCGGGAAAGAGACCCAGTACTTC
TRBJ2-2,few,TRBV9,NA,CASSVTGQTGELFF,TGTGCCAGCAGCGTAACAGGTCAGACCGGGGAGCTGTTTTTT
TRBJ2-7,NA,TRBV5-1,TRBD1,CASRLGTGGLYEQYF,TGCGCCAGCAGATTAGGGACAGGGGGCTTGTACGAGCAGTACTTC
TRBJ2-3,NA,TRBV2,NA,CASSEEGGGTDTQYF,TGTGCCAGCAGTGAAGAAGGGGGGGGTACAGATACGCAGTATTTT
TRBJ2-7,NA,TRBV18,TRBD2,CASSPRASGNYEQYF,TGTGCCAGCTCACCACGAGCTAGCGGGAACTACGAGCAGTACTTC
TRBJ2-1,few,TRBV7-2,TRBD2,CASSPTPGLAGGEQFF,TGTGCCAGCAGCCCAACCCCGGGGCTAGCGGGAGGTGAGCAGTTCTTC
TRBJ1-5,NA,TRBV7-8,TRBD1,CASSRLTGYNQPQHF,TGTGCCAGCAGTCGATTGACAGGGTACAATCAGCCCCAGCATTTT
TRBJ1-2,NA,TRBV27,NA,CASSPAALGYGYTF,TGTGCCAGCAGCCCAGCGGCCTTGGGCTATGGCTACACCTTC
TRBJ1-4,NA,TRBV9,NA,CASSVGGRPTNEKLFF,TGTGCCAGCAGCGTAGGAGGGCGTCCAACTAATGAAAAACTGTTTTTT
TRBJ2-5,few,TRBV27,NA,CASSAGAPQETQYF,TGTGCCAGCAGTGCGGGGGCCCCCCAAGAGACCCAGTACTTC
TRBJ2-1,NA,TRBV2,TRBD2,CACGSLGLAHAGEQFF,TGTGCCTGTGGGAGCCTAGGACTAGCCCATGCAGGAGAGCAGTTCTTC
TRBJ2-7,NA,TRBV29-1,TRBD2,CSVEKLAGEYEQYF,TGCAGCGTTGAAAAACTAGCGGGAGAGTACGAGCAGTACTTC